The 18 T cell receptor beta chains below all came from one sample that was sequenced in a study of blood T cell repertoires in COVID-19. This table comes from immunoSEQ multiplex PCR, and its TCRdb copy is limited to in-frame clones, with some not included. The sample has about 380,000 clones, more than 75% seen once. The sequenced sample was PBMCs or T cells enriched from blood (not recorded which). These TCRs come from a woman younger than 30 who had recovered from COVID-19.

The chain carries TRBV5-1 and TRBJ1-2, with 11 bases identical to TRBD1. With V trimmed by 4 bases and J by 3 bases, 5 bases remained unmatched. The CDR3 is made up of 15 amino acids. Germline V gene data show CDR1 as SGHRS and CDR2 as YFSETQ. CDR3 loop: CASSQDRGQDYGYTF. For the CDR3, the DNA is TGCGCCAGCAGCCAGGACAGGGGGCAGGACTATGGCTACACCTTC.

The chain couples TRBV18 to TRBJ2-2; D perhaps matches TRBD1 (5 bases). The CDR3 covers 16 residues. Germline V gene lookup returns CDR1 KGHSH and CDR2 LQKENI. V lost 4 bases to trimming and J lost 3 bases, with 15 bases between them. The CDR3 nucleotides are TGTGCCAGCTCACTACTCGACAGACCACACACCGGGGAGCTGTTTTTT. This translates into CASSLLDRPHTGELFF.

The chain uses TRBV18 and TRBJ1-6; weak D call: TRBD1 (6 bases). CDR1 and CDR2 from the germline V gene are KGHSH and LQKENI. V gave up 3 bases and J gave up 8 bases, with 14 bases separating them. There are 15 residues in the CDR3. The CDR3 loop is CASSPIEAGDSPLHF. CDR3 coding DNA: TGTGCCAGCTCACCGATCGAGGCAGGGGATTCACCCCTCCACTTT.

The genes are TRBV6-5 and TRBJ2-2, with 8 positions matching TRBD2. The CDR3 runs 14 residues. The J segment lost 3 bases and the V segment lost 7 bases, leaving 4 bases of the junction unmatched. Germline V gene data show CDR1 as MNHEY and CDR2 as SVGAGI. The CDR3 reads CASKGLGYTGELFF. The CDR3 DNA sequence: TGTGCCAGCAAGGGACTAGGGTACACCGGGGAGCTGTTTTTT.

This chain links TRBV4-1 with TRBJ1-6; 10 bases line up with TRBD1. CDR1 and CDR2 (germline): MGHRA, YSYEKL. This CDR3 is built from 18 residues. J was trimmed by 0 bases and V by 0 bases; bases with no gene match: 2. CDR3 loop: CASSQEGQGSSYNSPLHF. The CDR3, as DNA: TGCGCCAGCAGCCAAGAGGGACAGGGGAGCTCCTATAATTCACCCCTCCACTTT.

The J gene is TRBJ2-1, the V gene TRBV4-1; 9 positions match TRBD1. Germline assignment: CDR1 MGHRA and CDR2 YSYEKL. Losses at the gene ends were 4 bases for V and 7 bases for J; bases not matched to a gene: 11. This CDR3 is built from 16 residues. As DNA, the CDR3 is TGCGCCAGCAGCCGGGGGGACAGGGCCCCCCAGAATGAGCAGTTCTTC. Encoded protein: CASSRGDRAPQNEQFF.

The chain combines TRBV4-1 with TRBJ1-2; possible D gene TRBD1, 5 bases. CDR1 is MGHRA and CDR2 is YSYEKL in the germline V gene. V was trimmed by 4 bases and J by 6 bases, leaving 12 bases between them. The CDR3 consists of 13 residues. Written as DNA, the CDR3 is TGCGCCAGCAGCCGACCCGACAGCAATGGCTACACCTTC. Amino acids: CASSRPDSNGYTF.

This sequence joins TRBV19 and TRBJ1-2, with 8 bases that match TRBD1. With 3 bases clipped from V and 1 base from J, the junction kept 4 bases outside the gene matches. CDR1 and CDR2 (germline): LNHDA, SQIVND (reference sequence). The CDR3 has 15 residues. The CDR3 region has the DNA TGTGCCAGTAGTATTAGCGGACAGGGTAACTATGGCTACACCTTC. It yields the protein CASSISGQGNYGYTF. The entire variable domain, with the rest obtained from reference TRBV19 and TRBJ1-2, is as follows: DGGITQSPKYLFRKEGQNVTLSCEQNLNHDAMYWYRQDPGQGLRLIYYSQIVNDFQKGDIAEGYSVSREKKESFPLTVTSAQKNPTAFYLCASSISGQGNYGYTFGSGTRLTVV.

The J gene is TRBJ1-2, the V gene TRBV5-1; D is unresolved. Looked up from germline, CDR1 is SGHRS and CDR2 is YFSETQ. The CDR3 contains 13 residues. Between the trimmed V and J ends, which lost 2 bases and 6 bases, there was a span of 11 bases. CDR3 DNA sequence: TGCGCCAGCAGCTTAGAAGTGAGTGATGGCTACACCTTC. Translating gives CASSLEVSDGYTF. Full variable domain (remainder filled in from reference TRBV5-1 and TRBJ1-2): KAGVTQTPRYLIKTRGQQVTLSCSPISGHRSVSWYQQTPGQGLQFLFEYFSETQRNKGNFPGRFSGRQFSNSRSEMNVSTLELGDSALYLCASSLEVSDGYTFGSGTRLTVV.

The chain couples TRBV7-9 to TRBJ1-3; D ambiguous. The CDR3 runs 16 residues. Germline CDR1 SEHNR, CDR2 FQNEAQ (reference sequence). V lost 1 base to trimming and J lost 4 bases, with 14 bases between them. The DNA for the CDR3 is TGTGCCAGCAGCTTAGTGCGGGTGATGGGCGGAAACACCATATATTTT. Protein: CASSLVRVMGGNTIYF.

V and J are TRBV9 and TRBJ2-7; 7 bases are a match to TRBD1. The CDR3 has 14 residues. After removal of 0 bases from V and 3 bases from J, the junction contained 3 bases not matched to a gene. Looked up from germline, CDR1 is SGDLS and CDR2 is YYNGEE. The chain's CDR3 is CASSVGTGVYEQYF. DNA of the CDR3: TGTGCCAGCAGCGTAGGGACAGGAGTCTACGAGCAGTACTTC.

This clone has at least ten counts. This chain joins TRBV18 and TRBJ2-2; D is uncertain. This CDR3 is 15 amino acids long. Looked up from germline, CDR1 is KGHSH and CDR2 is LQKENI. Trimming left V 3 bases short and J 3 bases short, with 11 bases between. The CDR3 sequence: CASSPMIGDTGELFF. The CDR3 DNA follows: TGTGCCAGCTCACCGATGATTGGAGACACCGGGGAGCTGTTTTTT.

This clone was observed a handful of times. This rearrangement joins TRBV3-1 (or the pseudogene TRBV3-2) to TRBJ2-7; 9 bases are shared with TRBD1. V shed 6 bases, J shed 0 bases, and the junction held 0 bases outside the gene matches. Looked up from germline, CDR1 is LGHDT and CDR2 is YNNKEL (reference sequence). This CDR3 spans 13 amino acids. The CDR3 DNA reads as TGTGCCAGCAGACAGGGGGCCTCCTACGAGCAGTACTTC. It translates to CASRQGASYEQYF.

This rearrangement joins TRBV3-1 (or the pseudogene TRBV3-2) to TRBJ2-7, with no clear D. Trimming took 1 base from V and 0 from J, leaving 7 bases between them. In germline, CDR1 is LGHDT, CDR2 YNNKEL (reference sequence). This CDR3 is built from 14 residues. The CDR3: CASSQGGTSYEQYF. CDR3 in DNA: TGTGCCAGCAGCCAAGGAGGTACCTCCTACGAGCAGTACTTC.

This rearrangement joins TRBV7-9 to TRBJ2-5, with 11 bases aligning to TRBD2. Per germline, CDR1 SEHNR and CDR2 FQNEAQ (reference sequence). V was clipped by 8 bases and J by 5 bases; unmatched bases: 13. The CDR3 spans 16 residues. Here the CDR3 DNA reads TGTGCCAGCGCCAGACTAGCGGGGATAAAGGGGGAGACCCAGTACTTC. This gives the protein CASARLAGIKGETQYF.

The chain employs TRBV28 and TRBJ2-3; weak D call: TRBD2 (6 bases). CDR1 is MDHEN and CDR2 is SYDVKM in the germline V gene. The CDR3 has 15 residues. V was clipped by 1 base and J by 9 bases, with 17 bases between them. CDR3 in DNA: TGTGCCAGCAGTTTATCGTCCGGACTACTAGACACGCAGTATTTT. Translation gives CASSLSSGLLDTQYF. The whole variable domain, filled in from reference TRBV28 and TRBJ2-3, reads DVKVTQSSRYLVKRTGEKVFLECVQDMDHENMFWYRQDPGLGLRLIYFSYDVKMKEKGDIPEGYSVSREKKERFSLILESASTNQTSMYLCASSLSSGLLDTQYFGPGTRLTVL.

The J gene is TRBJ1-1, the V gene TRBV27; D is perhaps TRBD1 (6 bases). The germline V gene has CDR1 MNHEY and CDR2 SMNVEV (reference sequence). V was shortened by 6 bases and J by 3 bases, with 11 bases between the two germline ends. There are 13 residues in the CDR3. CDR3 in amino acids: CASSFEGDTEAFF. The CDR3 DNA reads TGTGCCAGCAGCTTTGAGGGGGACACTGAAGCTTTCTTT.

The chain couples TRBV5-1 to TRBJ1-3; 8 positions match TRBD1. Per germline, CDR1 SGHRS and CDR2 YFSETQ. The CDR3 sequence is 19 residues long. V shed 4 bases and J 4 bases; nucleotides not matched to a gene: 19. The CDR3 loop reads CASSRRTSSGGAKGNTIYF. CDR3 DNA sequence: TGCGCCAGCAGCCGCAGGACCTCATCAGGGGGCGCGAAGGGAAACACCATATATTTT. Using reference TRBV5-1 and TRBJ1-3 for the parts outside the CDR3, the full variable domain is KAGVTQTPRYLIKTRGQQVTLSCSPISGHRSVSWYQQTPGQGLQFLFEYFSETQRNKGNFPGRFSGRQFSNSRSEMNVSTLELGDSALYLCASSRRTSSGGAKGNTIYFGEGSWLTVV.